These 2 T cell receptor beta chains were all obtained from the same sample, sequenced in a study of T cell responses to AZD1222 COVID-19 vaccine. Sequenced by immunoSEQ multiplex PCR; TCRdb stores in-frame clones only, minus some. The sample shows approximately 150,000 clones, approximately 89% of them seen only once. The sample was peripheral blood, taken on day 0 of AZD1222 vaccination. These receptor sequences come from an adult in good health.

V is TRBV5-4 and J is TRBJ2-5; a possible D gene is TRBD2 (6 bases). The V end lost 2 bases, the J end lost 1 base, and 12 bases lay between the germline ends. The CDR3 is made up of 15 amino acids. CDR1 is SGHNT and CDR2 is YYREEE in the germline V gene (reference sequence). The CDR3 spells CASSFIGGFQETQYF. CDR3 sequence (DNA): TGTGCCAGCAGCTTCATTGGGGGGTTCCAAGAGACCCAGTACTTC.

The V call is TRBV10-3, the J call TRBJ1-1; 12 bases are shared with TRBD1. V gave up 10 bases and J gave up 4 bases; unmatched junction bases: 10. Looked up from germline, CDR1 is ENHRY and CDR2 is SYGVKD. This CDR3 spans 15 amino acids. This chain's CDR3 is CATRGTGGIGTEAFF. CDR3 sequence (DNA): TGTGCCACCAGGGGGACAGGGGGCATCGGCACTGAAGCTTTCTTT.